This T cell receptor (beta chain) was found in a study of T-cell reconstitution after alpha-beta-depleted transplantation in children. The TCRbeta library was prepared with unique molecular identifiers. TCRdb reanalysed the PCR reads using MiXCR and keeps one entry per CDR3 protein. The repertoire holds approximately 490,000 distinct CDR3 sequences, with around 12% as singletons. Germline-derived CDR1 and CDR2 are MNHEY and SVGEGT. The CDR3 covers 16 residues. Trimming took off 3 bases at V and 7 bases at J, with 19 bases between the two ends. Sequenced here: PBMCs from the stem cell graft donor, sampled from the stem cell graft. The source is a human donor who donated a stem cell graft to a child with combined immunodeficiency. The chain combines TRBV6-2 or TRBV6-3 with TRBJ2-1; possibly TRBD2 for D (7 bases). The CDR3: CASSYMWGGGKNEQFF. In DNA form, the CDR3 reads TGTGCCAGCAGTTATATGTGGGGGGGCGGTAAGAATGAGCAGTTCTTC.